Each of the 10 T cell receptor beta chains below was sequenced from the same sample in a study of blood T cells in healthy people across ages. It was with a sample-barcoded 5' primer and a J-beta primer mix that a second PCR of roughly 7 to 12 cycles was run. TCRdb itself ran the 5' RACE reads through MiXCR, one entry per CDR3 protein. The sample records roughly 1.6 million distinct CDR3 sequences, roughly 30% being singletons. Material: blood. The receptors were gathered from a woman aged 25-40 years in good health.

J is TRBJ2-1 and V is TRBV9; TRBD1 is a possible D gene (6 bases). The CDR3 is 13 amino acids. With 4 bases removed from V and 9 bases from J, the gap between germline ends came to 14 bases. CDR1 is SGDLS and CDR2 is YYNGEE in the germline V gene. CDR3 DNA: TGTGCCAGCAGCTCGGACTTCAGGGGTGAGCAGTTCTTC. As protein: CASSSDFRGEQFF.

This chain links TRBV12-3 or TRBV12-4 with TRBJ2-7; 16 bases match TRBD2. The CDR3 runs 16 residues. V shed 4 bases and J 7 bases; nucleotides not matched to a gene: 7. CDR3 loop: CASSSGTSGGAGEQYF. The CDR3 bases are TGTGCCAGCAGTTCCGGGACTAGCGGGGGGGCGGGTGAGCAGTACTTC.

The chain employs TRBV5-1 and TRBJ2-5, with D possibly being TRBD2 (6 bases). Germline CDR1 and CDR2: SGHRS and YFSETQ. V gave up 7 bases and J gave up 5 bases, with 18 bases separating them. The length of the CDR3 is 14 residues. CDR3 nucleotides: TGCGCCAGCGCCCCCGGGTCCGCGGGGGAGACCCAGTACTTC. This gives the protein CASAPGSAGETQYF. Combining the CDR3 with reference TRBV5-1 and TRBJ2-5 gives the whole variable domain KAGVTQTPRYLIKTRGQQVTLSCSPISGHRSVSWYQQTPGQGLQFLFEYFSETQRNKGNFPGRFSGRQFSNSRSEMNVSTLELGDSALYLCASAPGSAGETQYFGPGTRLLVL.

This clonotype turned up a few times. This sequence joins TRBV20-1 and TRBJ2-5; 11 bases map to TRBD2. The end of the DNA is better explained by TRBJ2-7, so the J call may be wrong. This CDR3 is built from 16 residues. Germline CDR1 is DFQATT and CDR2 is SNEGSKA (reference sequence). The CDR3 sequence is CSARDPFTSGGTEQYF. The CDR3 bases are TGCAGTGCTAGAGACCCTTTCACTAGCGGGGGAACCGAGCAGTACTTC.

This clonotype was detected a few times. V gene TRBV6-4 combines with J gene TRBJ2-3; D gene uncertain. The CDR3 sequence is 15 residues long. Between the trimmed V and J ends, which lost 0 bases and 3 bases, there was a span of 10 bases. Germline CDR1 and CDR2: MRHNA and SNTAGT. The CDR3 DNA reads TGTGCCAGCAGTGACTCGTACAGAACTACAGATACGCAGTATTTT. It specifies CASSDSYRTTDTQYF.

This clonotype was found a few times. J is TRBJ2-5 and V is TRBV6-6; D unclear. V lost 2 bases to trimming and J lost 5 bases, with 6 bases between them. Germline V gene lookup returns CDR1 MNHNY and CDR2 SVGAGI (reference sequence). The CDR3 covers 12 residues. CDR3: CASSYGVETQYF. CDR3 in DNA: TGTGCCAGCAGTTACGGGGTGGAGACCCAGTACTTC.

The rearrangement joins TRBV12-3 or TRBV12-4 to TRBJ2-1; the D gene could be TRBD1 or TRBD2 (5 bases each). V was shortened by 6 bases and J by 5 bases, with 11 bases between the two germline ends. The CDR3 is 13 amino acids. The CDR3 reads CASSRDGNNEQFF. CDR3 bases: TGTGCCAGCAGCAGGGACGGAAACAATGAGCAGTTCTTC.

This clonotype was observed a few times. This rearrangement joins TRBV4-2 to TRBJ1-6, with 10 bases that match TRBD1. Per germline, CDR1 LGHNA and CDR2 YNFKEQ. The CDR3 contains 14 residues. Trimming took 7 bases from V and 9 from J; bases not matched to a gene: 6. The CDR3 nucleotides are TGTGCCAGCACGGGGGACAGGGGAGGTTCACCCCTCCACTTT. Its translation is CASTGDRGGSPLHF.

The chain links TRBV7-9 to TRBJ2-5; 8 nucleotides align to TRBD1. Looked up from germline, CDR1 is SEHNR and CDR2 is FQNEAQ (reference sequence). After removal of 2 bases from V and 3 bases from J, the junction contained 8 bases not matched to a gene. This CDR3 has 16 residues. The CDR3 loop reads CASSLPLDRGEETQYF. CDR3 sequence (DNA): TGTGCCAGCAGCTTACCCTTAGACAGGGGAGAAGAGACCCAGTACTTC.

This clonotype was detected only a few times. V usage is TRBV12-3 or TRBV12-4 and J usage is TRBJ1-6; D possibly corresponds to TRBD1 (5 bases). The CDR3 sequence is 16 residues long. V was trimmed by 1 base and J by 4 bases, leaving 11 bases between them. CDR3 DNA sequence: TGTGCCAGCAGTTTAGTGAGGGGCCGATATAATTCACCCCTCCACTTT. Its translation: CASSLVRGRYNSPLHF.